A single sample is the source of the 30 T cell receptor beta chains below, sequenced in a study of T cell repertoires in cytomegalovirus infection. TCRdb fed the reads into MiXCR, producing one record per CDR3 protein. Seen here are hundreds of thousands of distinct CDR3 sequences, roughly 10% observed once, and the top ten hold roughly 10%. Source material: PBMCs. The origin of the receptors is a human donor in good health (CMV status not recorded). Some clones in this sample may be carry-over from other donors' samples.

This clonotype occurred many times. The gene calls are TRBV6-5 and TRBJ2-3; 8 bases are shared with TRBD2. The CDR3 covers 13 residues. Germline-derived CDR1 and CDR2 are MNHEY and SVGAGI. The CDR3 DNA reads as TGTGCAGCCAGGCGGGGGGCCGCAGATACGCAGTATTTT. It encodes CAARRGAADTQYF.

In its sample, this clonotype was seen many times. The J gene is TRBJ1-2, the V gene TRBV11-2; D remains unclear. V lost 2 bases, J lost 4 bases, and 11 bases lay in between. This CDR3 has 14 amino acids. The germline V gene encodes CDR1 SGHAT and CDR2 FQNNGV. The CDR3 loop reads CASSLSTAAYGYTF. CDR3 nucleotide sequence: TGTGCCAGCAGCTTAAGTACAGCCGCCTATGGCTACACCTTC.

This clonotype turned up a few times. V usage is TRBV20-1 and J usage is TRBJ2-7; a weak D match, TRBD2 (5 bases). Trimming removed 1 base from V and 2 bases from J, with 21 bases in between. Germline CDR1 and CDR2: DFQATT and SNEGSKA (reference sequence). The CDR3 has 17 amino acids. The CDR3 DNA follows: TGCAGTGCTAGAGGTGGCCGAGTACGAAGCGGAACCTACGAGCAGTACTTC. The encoded protein is CSARGGRVRSGTYEQYF.

The sample holds many counts of this clonotype. The chain recombines TRBV9 with TRBJ1-3; no definite D call. The CDR3 totals 15 residues. In germline, CDR1 is SGDLS, CDR2 YYNGEE. Trimming cost V 0 bases and J 0 bases, with 7 bases left between them. For the CDR3, the DNA is TGTGCCAGCAGCGTAGCTGGATACTCTGGAAACACCATATATTTT. Translated, it gives CASSVAGYSGNTIYF.

This clonotype occurred many times. V gene TRBV27 combines with J gene TRBJ2-7; unclear D gene. V lost 2 bases and J 6 bases, leaving 20 bases between the germline ends. Germline CDR1 and CDR2: MNHEY and SMNVEV (reference sequence). The CDR3 consists of 16 residues. The CDR3, as DNA: TGTGCCAGCAGTTTAGGGCCCAGTAGTCTCCTTCGCGAGCAGTACTTC. Translating gives CASSLGPSSLLREQYF.

This clonotype was seen only a few times. This chain joins TRBV20-1 and TRBJ2-5; D perhaps matches TRBD2 (6 bases). Germline V gives CDR1 DFQATT, CDR2 SNEGSKA (reference sequence). The CDR3 has 14 residues. Trimming left V 0 bases short and J 5 bases short, with 13 bases between. The CDR3 sequence: CSARDLTSPETQYF. The DNA for the CDR3 is TGCAGTGCTAGAGATCTCACTAGCCCCGAGACCCAGTACTTC.

This rearrangement joins TRBV19 to TRBJ2-5; TRBD2 aligns across 11 bases. Germline V lookup: CDR1 LNHDA, CDR2 SQIVND (reference sequence). V shed 5 bases and J 4 bases; nucleotides not matched to a gene: 9. The length of the CDR3 is 16 residues. The CDR3 region has the DNA TGTGCCAGTAGTTTGCGCACTAGCGGGAGAGGAGAGACCCAGTACTTC. The encoded protein is CASSLRTSGRGETQYF.

This clonotype came up a few times. The V call is TRBV7-9, the J call TRBJ1-4, with 8 bases identical to TRBD1. The CDR3 runs to 15 residues. Germline CDR1 is SEHNR and CDR2 is FQNEAQ (reference sequence). V shed 3 bases, J shed 8 bases, and the junction held 8 bases outside the gene matches. CDR3 sequence reads: CASSFGQGGSEKLFF. DNA of the CDR3: TGTGCCAGCAGCTTCGGACAGGGAGGCTCGGAAAAACTGTTTTTT. The whole variable domain, remainder taken from reference TRBV7-9 and TRBJ1-4, is DTGVSQNPRHKITKRGQNVTFRCDPISEHNRLYWYRQTLGQGPEFLTYFQNEAQLEKSRLLSDRFSAERPKGSFSTLEIQRTEQGDSAMYLCASSFGQGGSEKLFFGSGTQLSVL.

This clonotype was counted at least ten times. The chain is built from TRBV6-2 or TRBV6-3 and TRBJ1-2; possibly TRBD1 for D (6 bases). This CDR3 spans 14 amino acids. V lost 5 bases and J 8 bases, leaving 18 bases between the germline ends. Germline CDR1 reads MNHEY; CDR2 reads SVGEGT. The CDR3 loop is CASSPTGYRWGYTF. In nucleotides, the CDR3 is TGTGCCAGCAGTCCAACAGGGTACCGTTGGGGCTACACCTTC.

This clonotype was seen ten or more times. The rearrangement uses TRBV25-1 and TRBJ1-1; no definite D call. Trimming left V 1 base short and J 6 bases short, with 9 bases between. This CDR3 has 13 amino acids. CDR1 MGHDK and CDR2 SYGVNS come from the germline V gene. The CDR3 DNA follows: TGTGCCAGCAGTGAATTTGGTAAGGCTGAAGCTTTCTTT. It specifies CASSEFGKAEAFF.

There are many counts of this clonotype. The chain employs TRBV7-9 and TRBJ2-5; no firm D call. Trimming stripped 1 base from V and 1 base from J, with 4 bases between. The CDR3 contains 13 residues. The V gene's germline CDR1 is SEHNR and CDR2 FQNEAQ (reference sequence). The CDR3 coding sequence is TGTGCCAGCAGCTTAGAGGTCCAAGAGACCCAGTACTTC. It translates to CASSLEVQETQYF.

This clonotype has ten or more counts. The J gene is TRBJ2-7, the V gene TRBV7-8, with a tentative D call TRBD1 (5 bases). Trimming took off 3 bases at V and 5 bases at J, with 11 bases between the two ends. This CDR3 contains 13 residues. CDR1 and CDR2 (germline): SGHVS, FQNEAQ. The CDR3: CASSLTAGHEQYF. In DNA, the CDR3 is TGTGCCAGCAGCTTGACGGCAGGGCACGAGCAGTACTTC.

This clonotype showed up many times. The V call is TRBV7-9, the J call TRBJ2-1; either TRBD1 or TRBD2 may supply D (5 bases each). This CDR3 region has 13 residues. Germline CDR1 SEHNR, CDR2 FQNEAQ (reference sequence). Trimming removed 3 bases from V and 6 bases from J, with 9 bases in between. The CDR3, as DNA: TGTGCCAGCAGCTTCATGGGGGTCAATGAGCAGTTCTTC. Amino acids: CASSFMGVNEQFF.

This clonotype was detected many times. The rearrangement joins TRBV24-1 to TRBJ2-3, with D possibly being TRBD1 (6 bases). This CDR3 region has 16 residues. Per germline, CDR1 KGHDR and CDR2 SFDVKD. With 3 bases removed from V and 0 bases from J, the gap between germline ends came to 12 bases. This CDR3 is CATSDPRTASTDTQYF. The CDR3 coding sequence is TGTGCCACCAGTGATCCCCGGACAGCTAGCACAGATACGCAGTATTTT.

This clonotype was counted many times. This rearrangement joins TRBV5-1 to TRBJ2-7; 7 positions agree with TRBD2. The CDR3 is 14 amino acids. V dropped 0 bases and J dropped 5; count of bases not matched to a gene: 5. Germline-derived CDR1 and CDR2 are SGHRS and YFSETQ. The CDR3 sequence is CASSLELLADEQYF. The CDR3 region has the DNA TGCGCCAGCAGCTTGGAGCTTCTAGCGGACGAGCAGTACTTC.

The table lists this clonotype with many counts. The rearrangement uses TRBV6-1 and TRBJ2-1; TRBD1 is a possible D gene (6 bases). Germline V gene data show CDR1 as MNHNS and CDR2 as SASEGT. Trimming left V 1 base short and J 10 bases short, with 11 bases between. The CDR3 is 13 amino acids. The CDR3 loop reads CASSEVWGLEQFF. The CDR3 DNA sequence: TGTGCCAGCAGTGAAGTGTGGGGGCTGGAGCAGTTCTTC.

The sample holds a few counts of this clonotype. The CDR3 loop reads CASSLATGTGGSPLHF. The CDR3 coding sequence is TGTGCCAGCAGCTTAGCTACCGGGACAGGGGGTTCACCCCTCCACTTT. The gene calls are TRBV7-4 and TRBJ1-6; 11 bases map to TRBD1. CDR1 and CDR2 from the germline V gene are SGHVT and SQSDAQ. The CDR3 covers 16 residues. V was clipped by 0 bases and J by 9 bases; unmatched bases: 4.

This clonotype was found many times. The V call is TRBV7-9, the J call TRBJ2-7; 7 bases are a match to TRBD1. CDR1 and CDR2 from the germline V gene are SEHNR and FQNEAQ (reference sequence). The CDR3 totals 15 residues. Trimming removed 4 bases from V and 1 base from J; junction bases left unmatched: 7. CDR3 DNA: TGTGCCAGCAGCTCGCCGGGACAGCGGTCCTACGAGCAGTACTTC. This gives the protein CASSSPGQRSYEQYF.

The V call is TRBV9, the J call TRBJ1-4, with D perhaps TRBD1 (6 bases). There are 15 residues in the CDR3. Deletions cut 0 bases from V and 2 bases from J, with 8 bases between. Germline CDR1 is SGDLS and CDR2 is YYNGEE. CDR3 bases: TGTGCCAGCAGCGTAGATCAGGGGACTAATGAAAAACTGTTTTTT. Translating gives CASSVDQGTNEKLFF.

This clonotype was observed many times. The rearrangement links TRBV19 to TRBJ1-1; D remains ambiguous. V was cut by 9 bases and J by 2 bases, with 10 bases left in between. The CDR3 sequence is 12 residues long. Germline V gene sequence: CDR1 LNHDA, CDR2 SQIVND (reference sequence). This CDR3 reads CASLYSNTEAFF. CDR3 bases: TGTGCCAGCCTTTACAGTAACACTGAAGCTTTCTTT.

The chain links TRBV20-1 to TRBJ2-7; perhaps D is TRBD1 or TRBD2 (7 bases each). V lost 3 bases, J lost 4 bases, and 16 bases lay in between. Germline V lookup: CDR1 DFQATT, CDR2 SNEGSKA (reference sequence). The CDR3 sequence is 14 residues long. CDR3 in DNA: TGCAGTGCTAGGGGGGGGACAGACTGGTACGAGCAGTACTTC. This codes for CSARGGTDWYEQYF.

This clonotype was found many times. This chain links TRBV7-6 with TRBJ2-6; tentatively, D is TRBD1 (5 bases). The CDR3 runs to 16 residues. In germline, CDR1 is SGHVS, CDR2 FNYEAQ. With 4 bases removed from V and 1 base from J, the gap between germline ends came to 11 bases. CDR3 sequence (DNA): TGTGCCAGCAGCTCCTCAAGGGGTTCTGGGGCCAACGTCCTGACTTTC. Amino acid sequence: CASSSSRGSGANVLTF.

This clonotype turned up a few times. V and J are TRBV29-1 and TRBJ1-1; possibly TRBD1 for D (5 bases). This CDR3 has 11 amino acids. Trimming pared 4 bases from V and 6 bases from J, leaving 9 bases between. Germline V gene data show CDR1 as SQVTM and CDR2 as ANQGSEA. The CDR3 here is CSVGRGAEAFF. In nucleotides, the CDR3 is TGCAGCGTTGGGAGGGGCGCTGAAGCTTTCTTT.

This clonotype was recorded many times. The chain employs TRBV7-2 and TRBJ2-3, with a possible D match to TRBD2 (6 bases). In germline, CDR1 is SGHTA, CDR2 FQGNSA. This CDR3 is built from 12 residues. Trimming cost V 4 bases and J 15 bases, with 17 bases left between them. The CDR3 protein is CASSSPGLRQYF. DNA for the CDR3: TGTGCCAGCAGCTCTCCGGGACTGCGACAATATTTT.

A few counts support this clonotype. The gene calls are TRBV28 and TRBJ2-7, with unresolved D. V dropped 2 bases and J dropped 5 bases, with 16 bases sitting between them. The germline CDR1 and CDR2 sequences are MDHEN and SYDVKM. The CDR3 runs 15 residues. The CDR3 DNA reads as TGTGCCAGCAGTTTAAAGATTGGCGAAGGCCACGAGCAGTACTTC. Residues: CASSLKIGEGHEQYF.

This clonotype was seen repeatedly, ten times or more. The rearrangement uses TRBV5-4 and TRBJ2-3; 11 positions agree with TRBD2. Germline lookup yields CDR1 SGHNT and CDR2 YYREEE (reference sequence). The CDR3 loop spans 15 amino acids. The trim removed 3 bases at V and 4 bases at J, leaving 4 bases unmatched. The CDR3 region has the DNA TGTGCCAGCAGCTACCCTAGCGGGGGGTCAGATACGCAGTATTTT. Its protein is CASSYPSGGSDTQYF.

The sample holds a few counts of this clonotype. DNA for the CDR3: TGTGCCAGCAGCCCCCGGGGTAGCGGGAGTACAGATACGCAGTATTTT. As protein: CASSPRGSGSTDTQYF. The chain carries TRBV9 and TRBJ2-3, with 9 bases lining up with TRBD2. The CDR3 is 16 residues long. V lost 4 bases, J lost 3 bases, and 9 bases stayed unmatched. From germline, CDR1 is SGDLS and CDR2 YYNGEE. Full variable domain (outside the CDR3, taken from reference TRBV9 and TRBJ2-3): DSGVTQTPKHLITATGQRVTLRCSPRSGDLSVYWYQQSLDQGLQFLIQYYNGEERAKGNILERFSAQQFPDLHSELNLSSLELGDSALYFCASSPRGSGSTDTQYFGPGTRLTVL.

This clonotype has ten or more counts. The rearrangement links TRBV6-5 to TRBJ2-6; D not resolved. This CDR3 is built from 14 residues. Per germline, CDR1 MNHEY and CDR2 SVGAGI. V lost 0 bases and J 13 bases, leaving 13 bases between the germline ends. In DNA form, the CDR3 reads TGTGCCAGCAGTTACTCGAGGACGGTACGGGTCCTGACTTTC. Protein product: CASSYSRTVRVLTF.

This clonotype came up a few times. In DNA, the CDR3 is TGTGCCAGCTCACTAGGACCGGATAGAAACACCATATATTTT. Its translation is CASSLGPDRNTIYF. The chain is built from TRBV18 and TRBJ1-3; D is unclear. This CDR3 has 14 residues. The V end was cut by 4 bases, the J end by 5 bases, with 12 bases between. The V gene's germline CDR1 is KGHSH and CDR2 LQKENI.

The rearrangement links TRBV4-2 to TRBJ2-1, with TRBD2 identical over 9 bases. Germline-derived CDR1 and CDR2 are LGHNA and YNFKEQ. The V segment lost 6 bases and the J segment 7 bases; nucleotides outside the gene matches: 7. The CDR3 sequence is 14 residues long. The CDR3: CASSGGGAPNEQFF. The CDR3 DNA reads TGTGCCAGCAGTGGCGGGGGGGCCCCAAATGAGCAGTTCTTC.